This TCR beta chain was identified in a study of blood T cell repertoires in COVID-19. CDR3 length: 15 residues. The J segment lost 4 bases and the V segment lost 0 bases, leaving 4 bases of the junction unmatched. The V gene's germline CDR1 is SGHTA and CDR2 FQGTGA. This clone appeared a single time. Produced via immunoSEQ multiplex PCR; TCRdb's table is partial and in-frame only. The sample carries 100,000 to 120,000 clones, 70% to 90% recorded once. The V and J genes are TRBV7-3 and TRBJ2-5; 8 bases fit TRBD2. The TCR was taken from a human donor in a cohort sampled during active COVID-19. The sequenced sample was peripheral blood. CDR3 region: CASSLTSAGGETQYF. The CDR3 nucleotides are TGTGCCAGCAGCTTAACGTCGGCGGGGGGAGAGACCCAGTACTTC.